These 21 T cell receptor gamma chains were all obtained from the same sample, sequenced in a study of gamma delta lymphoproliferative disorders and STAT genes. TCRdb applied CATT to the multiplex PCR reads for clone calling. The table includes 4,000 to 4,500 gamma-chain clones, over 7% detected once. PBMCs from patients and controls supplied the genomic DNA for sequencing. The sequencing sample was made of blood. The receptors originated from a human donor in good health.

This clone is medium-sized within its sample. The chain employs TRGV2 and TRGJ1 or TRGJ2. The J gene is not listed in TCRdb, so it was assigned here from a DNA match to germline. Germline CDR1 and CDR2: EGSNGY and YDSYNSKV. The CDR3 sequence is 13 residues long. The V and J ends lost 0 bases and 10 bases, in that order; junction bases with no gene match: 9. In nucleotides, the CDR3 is TGTGCCACCTGGGACGGGACCACCAACAAGAAACTCTTT. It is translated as CATWDGTTNKKLF.

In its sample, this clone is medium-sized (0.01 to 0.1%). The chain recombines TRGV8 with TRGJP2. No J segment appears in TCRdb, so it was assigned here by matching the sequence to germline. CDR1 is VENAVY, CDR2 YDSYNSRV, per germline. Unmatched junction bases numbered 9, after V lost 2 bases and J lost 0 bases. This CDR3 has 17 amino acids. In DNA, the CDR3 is TGTGCCACCTGGGATAAGGGAGGGGATAGTAGTGATTGGATCAAGACGTTT. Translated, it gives CATWDKGGDSSDWIKTF.

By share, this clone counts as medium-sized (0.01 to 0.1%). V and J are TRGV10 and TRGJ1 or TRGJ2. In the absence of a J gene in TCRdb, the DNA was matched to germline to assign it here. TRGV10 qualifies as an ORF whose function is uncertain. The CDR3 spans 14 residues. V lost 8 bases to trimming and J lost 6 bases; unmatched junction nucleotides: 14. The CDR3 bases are TGTGCTGCGTGGGATCAAGTAGGAAGTTATAAGAAACTCTTT. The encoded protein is CAAWDQVGSYKKLF.

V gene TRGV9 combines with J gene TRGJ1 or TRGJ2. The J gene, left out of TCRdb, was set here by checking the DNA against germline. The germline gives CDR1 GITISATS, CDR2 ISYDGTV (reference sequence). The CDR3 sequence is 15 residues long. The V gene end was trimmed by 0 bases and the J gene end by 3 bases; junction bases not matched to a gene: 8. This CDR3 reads CALWEVQDLYYKKLF. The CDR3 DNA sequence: TGTGCCTTGTGGGAGGTGCAGGACCTTTATTATAAGAAACTCTTT.

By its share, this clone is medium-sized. The CDR3 region is CATWDGSDWIKTF. The CDR3 coding sequence is TGTGCCACCTGGGACGGTAGTGATTGGATCAAGACGTTT. The rearrangement joins TRGV2 to TRGJP2. Germline matching of the DNA provided the J gene here, since TCRdb leaves it blank. The CDR3 has 13 residues. Germline lookup yields CDR1 EGSNGY and CDR2 YDSYNSKV. With V trimmed by 1 base and J by 4 bases, 0 bases remained unmatched.

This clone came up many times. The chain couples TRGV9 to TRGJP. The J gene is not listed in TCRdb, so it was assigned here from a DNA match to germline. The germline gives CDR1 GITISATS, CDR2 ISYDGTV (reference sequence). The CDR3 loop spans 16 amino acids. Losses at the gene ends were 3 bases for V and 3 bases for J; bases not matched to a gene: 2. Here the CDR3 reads CALWESQELGKKIKVF. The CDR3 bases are TGTGCCTTGTGGGAGTCGCAAGAGTTGGGCAAAAAAATCAAGGTATTT.

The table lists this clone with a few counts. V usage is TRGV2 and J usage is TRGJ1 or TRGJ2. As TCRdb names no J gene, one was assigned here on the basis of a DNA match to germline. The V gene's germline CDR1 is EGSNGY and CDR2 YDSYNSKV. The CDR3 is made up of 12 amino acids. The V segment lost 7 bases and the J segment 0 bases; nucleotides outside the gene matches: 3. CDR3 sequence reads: CATCSNYYKKLF. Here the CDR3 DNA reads TGTGCCACCTGTTCGAATTATTATAAGAAACTCTTT.

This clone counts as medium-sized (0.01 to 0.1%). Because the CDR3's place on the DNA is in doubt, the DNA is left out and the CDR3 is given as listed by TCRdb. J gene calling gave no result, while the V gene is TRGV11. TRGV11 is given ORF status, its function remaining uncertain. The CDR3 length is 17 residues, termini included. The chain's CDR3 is CTTVPAGYDSSDWIKTF.

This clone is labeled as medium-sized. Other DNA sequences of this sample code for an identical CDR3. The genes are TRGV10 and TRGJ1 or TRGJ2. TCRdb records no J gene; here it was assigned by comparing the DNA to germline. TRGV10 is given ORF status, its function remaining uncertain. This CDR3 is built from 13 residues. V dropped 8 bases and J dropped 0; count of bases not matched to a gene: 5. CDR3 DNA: TGTGCTGCGTGGGATTCGAATTATTATAAGAAACTCTTT. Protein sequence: CAAWDSNYYKKLF.

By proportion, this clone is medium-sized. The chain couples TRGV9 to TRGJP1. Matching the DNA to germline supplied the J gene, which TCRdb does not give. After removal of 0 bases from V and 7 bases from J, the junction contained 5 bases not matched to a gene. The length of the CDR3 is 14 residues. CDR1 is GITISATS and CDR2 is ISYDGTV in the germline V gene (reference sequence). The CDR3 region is CALWEVRSGWFKIF. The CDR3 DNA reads TGTGCCTTGTGGGAGGTGCGGAGTGGTTGGTTCAAGATATTT.

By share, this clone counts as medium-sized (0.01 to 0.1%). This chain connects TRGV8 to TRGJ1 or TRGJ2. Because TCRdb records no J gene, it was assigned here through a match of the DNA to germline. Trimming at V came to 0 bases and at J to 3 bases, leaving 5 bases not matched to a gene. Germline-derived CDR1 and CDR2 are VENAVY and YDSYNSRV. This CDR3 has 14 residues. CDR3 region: CATWDRLPYYKKLF. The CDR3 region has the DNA TGTGCCACCTGGGATAGGCTCCCTTATTATAAGAAACTCTTT.

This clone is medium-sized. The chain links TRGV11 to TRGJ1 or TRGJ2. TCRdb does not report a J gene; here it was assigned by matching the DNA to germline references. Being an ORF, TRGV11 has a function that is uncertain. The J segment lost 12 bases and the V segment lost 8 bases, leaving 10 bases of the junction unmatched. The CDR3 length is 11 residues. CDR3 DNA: TGTGCCTGCTGGAACAATTTAGGGAAACTCTTT. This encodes CACWNNLGKLF.

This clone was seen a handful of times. CDR3 sequence reads: CAVTGWFKIF. CDR3 coding DNA: TGTGCTGTCACTGGTTGGTTCAAGATATTT. The gene calls are TRGV10 and TRGJP1. TCRdb leaves out the J gene; it was filled in here by matching the DNA to germline. TRGV10 is labeled an ORF, and its function is uncertain. The J segment lost 4 bases and the V segment lost 13 bases, leaving 1 base of the junction unmatched. The CDR3 runs to 10 residues.

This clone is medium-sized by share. The CDR3: CACWISPDWIKTF. DNA of the CDR3: TGTGCCTGCTGGATTAGTCCGGATTGGATCAAGACGTTT. This chain joins TRGV11 and TRGJP2. The J gene is not listed in TCRdb, so it was assigned here from a DNA match to germline. TRGV11 is treated as an ORF (open reading frame) with a function not yet certain. The CDR3 contains 13 residues. V trimming: 4 bases; J trimming: 8 bases; junction bases outside the gene matches: 4.

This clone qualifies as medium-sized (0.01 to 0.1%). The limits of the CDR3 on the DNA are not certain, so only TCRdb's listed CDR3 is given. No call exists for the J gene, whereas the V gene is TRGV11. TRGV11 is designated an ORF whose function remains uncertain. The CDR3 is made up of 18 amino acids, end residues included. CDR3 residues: CTTVPAGLGPKNYYKKLF.

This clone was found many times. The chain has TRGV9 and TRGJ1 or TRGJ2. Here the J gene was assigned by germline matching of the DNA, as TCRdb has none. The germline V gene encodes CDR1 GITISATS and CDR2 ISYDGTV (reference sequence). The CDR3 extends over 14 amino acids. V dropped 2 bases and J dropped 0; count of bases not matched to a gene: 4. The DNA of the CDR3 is TGTGCCTTGTGGGAGGGCCCGAATTATTATAAGAAACTCTTT. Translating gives CALWEGPNYYKKLF.

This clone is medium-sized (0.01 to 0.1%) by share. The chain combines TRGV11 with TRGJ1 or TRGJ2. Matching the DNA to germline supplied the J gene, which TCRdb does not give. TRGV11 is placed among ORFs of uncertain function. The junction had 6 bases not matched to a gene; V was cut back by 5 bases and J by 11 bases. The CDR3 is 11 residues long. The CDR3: CACWINDEKLF. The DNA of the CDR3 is TGTGCCTGCTGGATTAACGATGAGAAACTCTTT.

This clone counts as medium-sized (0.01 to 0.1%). CDR3 protein: CALWEVTKLF. In nucleotides, the CDR3 is TGTGCCTTGTGGGAGGTGACGAAACTCTTT. The chain combines TRGV9 with TRGJ1 or TRGJ2. TCRdb does not report a J gene; here it was assigned by matching the DNA to germline references. Germline V gene data show CDR1 as GITISATS and CDR2 as ISYDGTV (reference sequence). CDR3 length: 10 amino acids. J gave up 12 bases and V 0 bases, and 2 bases lay outside the gene matches.

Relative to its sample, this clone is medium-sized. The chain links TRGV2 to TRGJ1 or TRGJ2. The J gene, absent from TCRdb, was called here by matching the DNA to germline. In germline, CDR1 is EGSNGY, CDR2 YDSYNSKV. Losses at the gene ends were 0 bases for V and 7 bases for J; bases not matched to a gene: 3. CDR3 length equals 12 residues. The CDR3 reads CATWDGQYKKLF. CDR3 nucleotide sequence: TGTGCCACCTGGGACGGGCAATATAAGAAACTCTTT.

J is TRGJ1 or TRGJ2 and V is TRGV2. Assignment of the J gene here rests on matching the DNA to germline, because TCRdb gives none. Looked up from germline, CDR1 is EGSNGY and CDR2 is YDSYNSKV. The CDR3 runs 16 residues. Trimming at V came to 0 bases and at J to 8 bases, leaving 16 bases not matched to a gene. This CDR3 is CATWDGPGGGLDKKLF. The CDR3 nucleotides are TGTGCCACCTGGGACGGGCCAGGGGGGGGTTTGGATAAGAAACTCTTT.

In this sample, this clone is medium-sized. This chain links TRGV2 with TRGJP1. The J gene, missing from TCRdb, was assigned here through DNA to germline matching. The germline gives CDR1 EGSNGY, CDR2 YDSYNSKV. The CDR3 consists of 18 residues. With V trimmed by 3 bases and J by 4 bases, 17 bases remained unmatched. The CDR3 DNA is TGTGCCACCTGGGACTCGAGAAGCGTAAGGGGCACTGGTTGGTTCAAGATATTT. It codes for CATWDSRSVRGTGWFKIF.